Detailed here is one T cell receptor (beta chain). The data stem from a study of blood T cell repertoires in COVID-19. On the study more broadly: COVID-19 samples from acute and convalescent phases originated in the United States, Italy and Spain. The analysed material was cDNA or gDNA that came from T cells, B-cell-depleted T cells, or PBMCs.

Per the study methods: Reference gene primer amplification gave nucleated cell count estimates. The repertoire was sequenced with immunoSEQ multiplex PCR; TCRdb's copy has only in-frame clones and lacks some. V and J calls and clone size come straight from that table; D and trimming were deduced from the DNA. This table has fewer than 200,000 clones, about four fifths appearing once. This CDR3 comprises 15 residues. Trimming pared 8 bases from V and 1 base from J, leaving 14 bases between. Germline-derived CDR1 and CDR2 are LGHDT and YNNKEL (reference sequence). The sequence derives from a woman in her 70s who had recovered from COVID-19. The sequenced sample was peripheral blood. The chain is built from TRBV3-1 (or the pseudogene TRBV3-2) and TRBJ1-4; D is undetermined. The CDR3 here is CASAPPGLTNEKLFF. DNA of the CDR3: TGTGCCAGCGCCCCACCCGGTCTAACTAATGAAAAACTGTTTTTT.